The 27 T cell receptor beta chains below all came from one sample that was sequenced in a study of Ad26.COV2.S vaccination and SARS-CoV-2 variants. Sequencing used immunoSEQ multiplex PCR; TCRdb keeps in-frame clones, though not all of them. This table has about 680,000 clones, around 90% appearing once. The sample's treatment: some 20 received Ad26.COV2.S at low or high dose, single or two shots; 5 received placebo; per-sample allocation not given. Samples came from day 63 after the first vaccine or placebo injection. Sequenced material: peripheral blood, taken in a trial of Ad26.COV2.S vaccine versus placebo. Receptors were obtained from a person between 18 and 65 years old who received the Ad26.COV2.S COVID-19 vaccine or a placebo.

This clone was picked up one time. The chain recombines TRBV6-6 with TRBJ2-4; TRBD1 aligns across 8 bases. This CDR3 is 12 amino acids long. The V segment lost 2 bases and the J segment 15 bases; nucleotides outside the gene matches: 6. The germline V gene encodes CDR1 MNHNY and CDR2 SVGAGI (reference sequence). This CDR3 reads CASSYQGDRGYF. The CDR3 nucleotides read TGTGCCAGCAGTTACCAGGGTGACAGGGGGTACTTC.

The chain combines TRBV7-2 with TRBJ1-3; 9 bases agree with TRBD1. The CDR3 has 14 residues. V gave up 3 bases and J gave up 7 bases; unmatched junction bases: 4. Germline CDR1 is SGHTA and CDR2 is FQGNSA. The CDR3, as DNA: TGTGCCAGCAGCTTTGACAGGGGGAAGAACACCATATATTTT. Encoded protein: CASSFDRGKNTIYF.

This clone was seen more than once but under ten times. V and J are TRBV5-1 and TRBJ1-6, with a weak D call TRBD1 (6 bases). V lost 4 bases and J 5 bases, leaving 10 bases between the germline ends. CDR1 is SGHRS, CDR2 YFSETQ, per germline. This CDR3 contains 14 residues. CDR3 residues: CASSPGQNNSPLHF. In DNA form, the CDR3 reads TGCGCCAGCAGCCCAGGACAGAATAATTCACCCCTCCACTTT.

The gene calls are TRBV3-1 (or the pseudogene TRBV3-2) and TRBJ2-7; D assignment may be TRBD1 or TRBD2 (5 bases each). V lost 4 bases and J 2 bases, leaving 21 bases between the germline ends. This CDR3 is 17 amino acids long. CDR1 LGHDT and CDR2 YNNKEL come from the germline V gene (reference sequence). CDR3 bases: TGTGCCAGCAGCCTTAACCGAGGGGCAGGTGGGACCTACGAGCAGTACTTC. Protein product: CASSLNRGAGGTYEQYF.

The chain uses TRBV27 and TRBJ2-1; D uncertain. The V end was cut by 0 bases, the J end by 4 bases, with 10 bases between. From germline, CDR1 is MNHEY and CDR2 SMNVEV (reference sequence). The CDR3 loop spans 15 amino acids. The CDR3 DNA sequence: TGTGCCAGCAGTTTATCCCCCACCTCTTACAATGAGCAGTTCTTC. It codes for CASSLSPTSYNEQFF.

The chain has TRBV7-2 and TRBJ1-6; D is perhaps TRBD1 (5 bases). In germline, CDR1 is SGHTA, CDR2 FQGNSA. Trimming took off 5 bases at V and 9 bases at J, with 17 bases between the two ends. The CDR3 totals 15 residues. CDR3 sequence reads: CASSQLGQGGSPLHF. The CDR3 DNA reads TGTGCCAGCAGCCAATTGGGGCAGGGTGGTTCACCCCTCCACTTT.

The chain recombines TRBV7-9 with TRBJ1-1; a possible D gene is TRBD1 (6 bases). The germline CDR1 and CDR2 sequences are SEHNR and FQNEAQ (reference sequence). Trimming left V 4 bases short and J 5 bases short, with 17 bases between. This CDR3 has 15 residues. The CDR3 spells CASSSGLWGQTEAFF. The CDR3 DNA follows: TGTGCCAGCAGCTCCGGTTTGTGGGGGCAGACTGAAGCTTTCTTT.

This chain uses TRBV7-9 with TRBJ1-4; D is unclear. V lost 2 bases to trimming and J lost 8 bases, with 9 bases between them. The CDR3 sequence is 13 residues long. Germline lookup yields CDR1 SEHNR and CDR2 FQNEAQ (reference sequence). The CDR3 is CASSLYRREKLFF. CDR3 sequence (DNA): TGTGCCAGCAGCTTATATAGGAGGGAAAAACTGTTTTTT.

The chain is built from TRBV27 and TRBJ2-7, with 8 bases identical to TRBD1. Trimming cost V 2 bases and J 3 bases; bases outside gene matches: 6. The germline V gene has CDR1 MNHEY and CDR2 SMNVEV (reference sequence). The CDR3 sequence is 15 residues long. The CDR3 sequence: CASSLGDRTLYEQYF. CDR3 DNA sequence: TGTGCCAGCAGTTTAGGGGACAGGACTCTCTACGAGCAGTACTTC.

The rearrangement links TRBV5-8 to TRBJ2-1; D unresolved. In germline, CDR1 is SGHTS, CDR2 YDEGEE. With 0 bases removed from V and 10 bases from J, the gap between germline ends came to 8 bases. The CDR3 is 12 amino acids. The CDR3 DNA is TGTGCCAGCAGCTTGGTCCTATTCGAGCAGTTCTTC. Translating gives CASSLVLFEQFF.

This chain connects TRBV30 to TRBJ1-2; D unresolved. Trimming removed 5 bases at V and 3 bases at J, with 10 bases between. Germline loops: CDR1 GTSNPN, CDR2 SVGIG (reference sequence). The CDR3 has 12 amino acids. The CDR3 bases are TGTGCCTGGGCCGACCTACACTATGGCTACACCTTC. It is translated as CAWADLHYGYTF.

On this clone itself: Because the CDR3's place on the DNA is in doubt, the DNA is left out and the CDR3 is given as listed by TCRdb. The chain carries TRBV21-1 and TRBJ2-7. TRBV21-1 has pseudogene status. The CDR3 length equals 14 residues, ends included. The CDR3 sequence: CASIYRCGLFEQYF.

This clone was counted between two and nine times. The V call is TRBV10-3, the J call TRBJ2-7, with 8 bases identical to TRBD2. V lost 6 bases, J lost 5 bases, and 3 bases stayed unmatched. CDR1 ENHRY and CDR2 SYGVKD come from the germline V gene. The CDR3 runs to 12 residues. The CDR3 region is CAISGLADEQYF. In nucleotides, the CDR3 is TGTGCCATCAGCGGACTAGCAGACGAGCAGTACTTC.

This rearrangement joins TRBV6-1 to TRBJ2-5; the match to TRBD2 covers 9 bases. The V gene end was trimmed by 10 bases and the J gene end by 5 bases; junction bases not matched to a gene: 8. Germline CDR1 is MNHNS and CDR2 is SASEGT. The CDR3 has 13 residues. CDR3 DNA: TGTGCCACGGACTCCGCGGGGGGGGAGACCCAGTACTTC. Protein sequence: CATDSAGGETQYF.

Concerning this clone itself: The same CDR3 also results from other DNA sequences found in this sample. CDR3 bases: TGTGCCACCAGTGATCGGGGTGGAACCGATACGCAGTATTTT. It translates to CATSDRGGTDTQYF. The chain joins TRBV24-1 to TRBJ2-3, with a weak D call TRBD2 (5 bases). Trimming took off 3 bases at V and 6 bases at J, with 12 bases between the two ends. Per germline, CDR1 KGHDR and CDR2 SFDVKD. The CDR3 extends over 14 amino acids.

V usage is TRBV24-1 and J usage is TRBJ2-1; tentative D call: TRBD2 (5 bases). Trimming took 5 bases from V and 9 from J, leaving 16 bases between them. The CDR3 is 14 amino acids. Per the germline V gene, CDR1 is KGHDR and CDR2 is SFDVKD. CDR3 in DNA: TGTGCCACCAGTGCTAACCTTAACGCGGGTGAGCAGTTCTTC. Translating gives CATSANLNAGEQFF.

The CDR3 sequence is CASSDSLGTPYNEQFF. The CDR3 nucleotides are TGTGCCAGCAGTGACTCTCTAGGGACTCCTTACAATGAGCAGTTCTTC. This rearrangement joins TRBV6-4 to TRBJ2-1; perhaps TRBD2 as D (6 bases). Trimming removed 0 bases at V and 4 bases at J, with 13 bases between. The CDR3 consists of 16 residues. Germline V lookup: CDR1 MRHNA, CDR2 SNTAGT.

Details on this clone: Compared with germline, one end of the junction differs, possibly owing to a read error. V gene TRBV19 combines with J gene TRBJ1-2, with 9 bases that match TRBD1. This CDR3 is built from 14 residues. CDR1 and CDR2 from the germline V gene are LNHDA and SQIVND (reference sequence). CDR3 nucleotides: TGTGCCAGTAGTATAGCCGGCACAGGGGGCCGGATCATATTC. Residues: CASSIAGTGGRIIF.

The chain links TRBV7-6 to TRBJ2-7; D remains unclear. The V end was cut by 5 bases, the J end by 3 bases, with 8 bases between. This CDR3 region has 12 residues. CDR1 and CDR2 from the germline V gene are SGHVS and FNYEAQ. The chain's CDR3 is CASSTQFYEQYF. The CDR3 DNA reads TGTGCCAGCAGCACACAGTTCTACGAGCAGTACTTC.

The V gene is TRBV19, the J gene TRBJ2-7; 7 nucleotides line up with TRBD1. This CDR3 has 13 amino acids. Germline CDR1 is LNHDA and CDR2 is SQIVND (reference sequence). The V segment lost 7 bases and the J segment 7 bases; nucleotides outside the gene matches: 10. This chain's CDR3 is CASNHYPGGEQYF. Written as DNA, the CDR3 is TGTGCCAGTAACCATTACCCAGGGGGAGAGCAGTACTTC.

This rearrangement joins TRBV12-3 or TRBV12-4 to TRBJ2-1; tentatively, D is TRBD2 (6 bases). The CDR3 length is 13 residues. With 6 bases removed from V and 6 bases from J, the gap between germline ends came to 12 bases. This CDR3 is CASRGTWGNEQFF. CDR3 bases: TGTGCCAGCAGGGGGACTTGGGGCAATGAGCAGTTCTTC.

V gene TRBV30 combines with J gene TRBJ1-1; D not certain. The germline V gene has CDR1 GTSNPN and CDR2 SVGIG (reference sequence). Trimming removed 2 bases from V and 6 bases from J, with 7 bases in between. The length of the CDR3 is 11 residues. The CDR3 DNA is TGTGCCTGGAGTCTGAGCTCTGAAGCTTTCTTT. Translation: CAWSLSSEAFF.

The rearrangement joins TRBV10-3 to TRBJ2-7, with 11 bases matching TRBD2. The V gene's germline CDR1 is ENHRY and CDR2 SYGVKD. This CDR3 has 14 residues. V lost 5 bases, J lost 3 bases, and 3 bases stayed unmatched. The CDR3 sequence is CAISSGTSGYEQYF. DNA for the CDR3: TGTGCCATCAGTTCCGGGACTAGCGGCTACGAGCAGTACTTC.

The V call is TRBV5-1, the J call TRBJ2-1; D is undetermined. The CDR3 is 16 amino acids. Germline V gene lookup returns CDR1 SGHRS and CDR2 YFSETQ. V shed 4 bases and J shed 0 bases, with 14 bases lying between them. The CDR3 region is CASSPVTQSSYNEQFF. The CDR3 region has the DNA TGCGCCAGCAGCCCCGTGACACAGAGCTCCTACAATGAGCAGTTCTTC.

This clone was recorded only once. V gene TRBV10-2 combines with J gene TRBJ1-6; D gene ambiguous. CDR1 is WSHSY and CDR2 is SAAADI in the germline V gene. The CDR3 runs 13 residues. Trimming cost V 5 bases and J 6 bases, with 8 bases left between them. The CDR3 loop reads CASSRGPNSPLHF. The CDR3 DNA sequence: TGCGCCAGCAGTAGAGGGCCTAATTCACCCCTCCACTTT.

Notes on this clone: Other DNA sequences in the sample encode the same CDR3. This chain connects TRBV24-1 to TRBJ2-5, with 9 positions matching TRBD1. CDR1 and CDR2 (germline): KGHDR, SFDVKD. CDR3 size: 15 residues. After removal of 4 bases from V and 5 bases from J, the junction contained 7 bases not matched to a gene. CDR3 coding DNA: TGTGCCACCAGTGACCCTGGACAGGGGTCGGAGACCCAGTACTTC. It is translated as CATSDPGQGSETQYF.

The chain recombines TRBV9 with TRBJ1-5; a possible D gene is TRBD1 (6 bases). The CDR3 extends over 13 amino acids. With 2 bases removed from V and 11 bases from J, the gap between germline ends came to 14 bases. The V gene's germline CDR1 is SGDLS and CDR2 YYNGEE. CDR3 sequence (DNA): TGTGCCAGCAGCGTCCCAGGGGCCGAGGCCCAGCATTTT. It codes for CASSVPGAEAQHF.